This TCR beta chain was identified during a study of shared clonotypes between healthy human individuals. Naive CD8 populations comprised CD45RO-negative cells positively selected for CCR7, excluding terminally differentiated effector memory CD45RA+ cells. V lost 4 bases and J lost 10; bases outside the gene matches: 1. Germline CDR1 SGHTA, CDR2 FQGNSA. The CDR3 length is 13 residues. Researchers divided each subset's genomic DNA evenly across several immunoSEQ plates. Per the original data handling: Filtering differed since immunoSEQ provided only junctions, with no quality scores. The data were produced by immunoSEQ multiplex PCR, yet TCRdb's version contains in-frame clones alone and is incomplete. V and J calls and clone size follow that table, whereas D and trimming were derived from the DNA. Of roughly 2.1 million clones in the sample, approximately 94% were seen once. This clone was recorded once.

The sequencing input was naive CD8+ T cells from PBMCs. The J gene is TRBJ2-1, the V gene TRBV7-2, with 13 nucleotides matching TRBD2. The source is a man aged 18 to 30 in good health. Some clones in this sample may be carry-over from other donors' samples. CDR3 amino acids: CASSSGLAGEQFF. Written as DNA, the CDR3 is TGTGCCAGCAGCTCGGGACTAGCGGGGGAGCAGTTCTTC. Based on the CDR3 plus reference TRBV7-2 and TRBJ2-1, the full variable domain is GAGVSQSPSNKVTEKGKDVELRCDPISGHTALYWYRQSLGQGLEFLIYFQGNSAPDKSGLPSDRFSAERTGGSVSTLTIQRTQQEDSAVYLCASSSGLAGEQFFGPGTRLTVL.